This entry lists 17 T cell receptor beta chains sequenced from one sample in a study of cytomegalovirus exposure and HLA in healthy donors (dated by TCRdb to the late 2010s). The library was produced with the immunoSEQ multiplex PCR assay. For the multiplex PCR, a mixture combining 60 forward primers for TCR Vbeta segments and 13 reverse primers for TCR Jbeta segments was used. In TCRdb, the immuneACCESS table is reduced to in-frame sequences with V and J assigned. These tables do not hold every clone; where another copy was compared, an unresolved V gene accounts for under half, and the others remain unexplained. The table for this sample lists approximately 93,000 clones; approximately 75% of them were counted only once. The biggest ten clones account for 3.8% of the sample. The sample consisted of PBMCs. These receptors originate from a woman aged 40 to 49 in good health and CMV-seronegative.

DNA of the CDR3: TGTGCCAGCAGTAGTCTCAGGAAAGAGACCCAGTACTTC. Amino acids: CASSSLRKETQYF. V gene TRBV6-1 combines with J gene TRBJ2-5; no clear D gene. This CDR3 comprises 13 residues. Germline V lookup: CDR1 MNHNS, CDR2 SASEGT. Trimming left V 5 bases short and J 3 bases short, with 10 bases between.

CDR3 in amino acids: CAWSVETGAEQFF. The CDR3 coding sequence is TGTGCCTGGAGTGTCGAAACAGGGGCTGAGCAGTTCTTC. The rearrangement links TRBV30 to TRBJ2-1; 7 nucleotides line up with TRBD1. Germline V gene lookup returns CDR1 GTSNPN and CDR2 SVGIG (reference sequence). The CDR3 consists of 13 residues. V was clipped by 0 bases and J by 9 bases; unmatched bases: 5.

The J gene is TRBJ2-7, the V gene TRBV30; no definite D call. This CDR3 has 14 amino acids. Deletions cut 0 bases from V and 1 base from J, with 10 bases between. The V gene's germline CDR1 is GTSNPN and CDR2 SVGIG (reference sequence). DNA for the CDR3: TGTGCCTGGAGTGTTAGTTCCTCATCCTACGAGCAGTACTTC. As protein: CAWSVSSSSYEQYF.

This clone was picked up one time. Here the CDR3 DNA reads TGTGCCAGCAGGTGGGACAGAAACTATGGCTACACCTTC. Translated: CASRWDRNYGYTF. V and J are TRBV6-5 and TRBJ1-2; 7 nucleotides match TRBD1. Trimming cost V 6 bases and J 2 bases; bases outside gene matches: 3. Germline V lookup: CDR1 MNHEY, CDR2 SVGAGI. This CDR3 comprises 13 residues.

This chain links TRBV15 with TRBJ1-5; no clear D. The CDR3 runs to 14 residues. CDR1 and CDR2 (germline): LNHNV, YYDKDF (reference sequence). V gave up 3 bases and J gave up 5 bases, with 11 bases separating them. The CDR3 nucleotides are TGTGCCACCAGCAGTTTAGGAGGAGATCAGCCCCAGCATTTT. It specifies CATSSLGGDQPQHF.

The chain joins TRBV27 to TRBJ2-1; perhaps TRBD2 as D (6 bases). Germline CDR1 is MNHEY and CDR2 is SMNVEV (reference sequence). V was clipped by 7 bases and J by 8 bases, with 18 bases between them. The CDR3 is 14 amino acids. The DNA for the CDR3 is TGTGCCAGCACTCCGGGACTCCTCTCCGATGAGCAGTTCTTC. Translating gives CASTPGLLSDEQFF.

The chain combines TRBV27 with TRBJ1-5, with TRBD1 matching over 8 bases. This CDR3 is 14 amino acids long. V gave up 3 bases and J gave up 7 bases; unmatched junction bases: 5. Germline V lookup: CDR1 MNHEY, CDR2 SMNVEV (reference sequence). The chain's CDR3 is CASSFTGGGQPQHF. The CDR3 coding sequence is TGTGCCAGCAGTTTTACAGGGGGTGGACAGCCCCAGCATTTT.

This sequence joins TRBV5-4 and TRBJ1-6; 11 nucleotides align to TRBD1. The germline V gene has CDR1 SGHNT and CDR2 YYREEE (reference sequence). CDR3 length: 14 amino acids. Trimming at V came to 4 bases and at J to 9 bases, leaving 3 bases not matched to a gene. CDR3 in amino acids: CASSQDRGLSPLHF. DNA for the CDR3: TGTGCCAGCAGCCAGGACAGGGGGCTTTCACCCCTCCACTTT.

The rearrangement uses TRBV30 and TRBJ2-3; D is possibly TRBD2 (5 bases). The germline V gene encodes CDR1 GTSNPN and CDR2 SVGIG (reference sequence). V was trimmed by 4 bases and J by 1 base, leaving 9 bases between them. The CDR3 has 13 residues. The CDR3 region is CAWTGVGTDTQYF. The CDR3, as DNA: TGTGCCTGGACCGGGGTCGGCACAGATACGCAGTATTTT. The variable domain in full, completed from reference TRBV30 and TRBJ2-3, reads SQTIHQWPATLVQPVGSPLSLECTVEGTSNPNLYWYRQAAGRGLQLLFYSVGIGQISSEVPQNLSASRPQDRQFILSSKKLLLSDSGFYLCAWTGVGTDTQYFGPGTRLTVL.

The V call is TRBV19, the J call TRBJ1-3; the match to TRBD1 covers 7 bases. Germline values: CDR1 LNHDA, CDR2 SQIVND (reference sequence). The junction had 3 bases not matched to a gene; V was cut back by 8 bases and J by 2 bases. The CDR3 sequence is 13 residues long. The CDR3 is CASQGGPGNTIYF. The CDR3 DNA reads TGTGCCAGTCAGGGGGGTCCTGGAAACACCATATATTTT.

This sequence joins TRBV19 and TRBJ2-3; D is undetermined. Germline V gene data show CDR1 as LNHDA and CDR2 as SQIVND (reference sequence). V was shortened by 1 base and J by 0 bases, with 5 bases between the two germline ends. The CDR3 runs to 14 residues. The DNA for the CDR3 is TGTGCCAGTAGTATAGTGGGCAGCACAGATACGCAGTATTTT. Protein product: CASSIVGSTDTQYF.

CDR3 protein: CASRGATEAFF. CDR3 in DNA: TGTGCCAGCAGGGGGGCCACTGAAGCTTTCTTT. J is TRBJ1-1 and V is TRBV2; D may be TRBD1 (6 bases). This CDR3 is built from 11 residues. The germline V and J ends were trimmed by 6 bases and 4 bases, with 6 bases remaining between them. The germline V gene encodes CDR1 SNHLY and CDR2 FYNNEI.

To note about this clone: Other nucleotide sequences from this sample produce the same CDR3. The V and J genes are TRBV28 and TRBJ2-5; D remains ambiguous. V was pared by 4 bases and J by 5 bases, with 5 bases between. CDR1 is MDHEN, CDR2 SYDVKM, per germline. The CDR3 is 11 residues long. CDR3 loop: CASSSEETQYF. The CDR3 DNA follows: TGTGCCAGCAGTTCCGAGGAGACCCAGTACTTC.

The chain recombines TRBV5-6 with TRBJ1-1; D is possibly TRBD1 (6 bases). CDR3 size: 17 residues. The germline V and J ends were trimmed by 4 bases and 4 bases, with 23 bases remaining between them. Germline V gene lookup returns CDR1 SGHDT and CDR2 YYEEEE. CDR3 in DNA: TGTGCCAGCAGCCGGGACGGCCAACAGGGTCGCGGCACTGAAGCTTTCTTT. Its protein is CASSRDGQQGRGTEAFF.

The V gene is TRBV19, the J gene TRBJ1-2; 10 positions agree with TRBD1. The V gene end was trimmed by 6 bases and the J gene end by 5 bases; junction bases not matched to a gene: 3. Germline V CDR1 and CDR2: LNHDA, SQIVND (reference sequence). CDR3 length equals 13 residues. The CDR3 region is CASRTGGKYGYTF. The CDR3 DNA sequence: TGTGCCAGTAGGACAGGGGGCAAGTATGGCTACACCTTC.

The CDR3 DNA is TGTGCCAGCAGCTTTGGGGGGGCGGAGACCCAGTACTTC. Translating it yields CASSFGGAETQYF. The chain links TRBV5-4 to TRBJ2-5; weak D call: TRBD2 (7 bases). CDR3 length equals 13 residues. Looked up from germline, CDR1 is SGHNT and CDR2 is YYREEE (reference sequence). V was shortened by 2 bases and J by 5 bases, with 10 bases between the two germline ends.

The chain employs TRBV6-1 and TRBJ1-1, with TRBD1 as a possible D gene (5 bases). Germline CDR1 is MNHNS and CDR2 is SASEGT. Trimming cost V 8 bases and J 1 base, with 17 bases left between them. The CDR3 runs 15 residues. The CDR3 nucleotides read TGTGCCAGCCGTATCACAGGACAACCGAACACTGAAGCTTTCTTT. This sequence encodes CASRITGQPNTEAFF.